A single TCR beta chain is shown here with its context. This record comes from a study of blood T cell repertoires in COVID-19. Study-level information: COVID-19 samples collected from the United States, Italy and Spain covered acute and convalescent phases. PBMCs, B-cell-depleted T cells, or T cells provided the cDNA or gDNA that made up the material.

The table came from immunoSEQ multiplex PCR; TCRdb's copy has only in-frame clones and leaves some out. The sample has fewer than 150,000 clones; about nine tenths are singletons. Germline values: CDR1 MNHEY, CDR2 SVGAGI. V lost 10 bases and J 2 bases, leaving 18 bases between the germline ends. This CDR3 spans 14 amino acids. The chain uses TRBV6-5 and TRBJ2-7; the D is unclear. Sequenced: peripheral blood. This clonotype was sampled from an elderly woman with acute or convalescent COVID-19. CDR3 in amino acids: CATSLNLVAYEQYF. The CDR3 DNA reads as TGTGCCACCTCTCTAAATCTCGTTGCCTACGAGCAGTACTTC.